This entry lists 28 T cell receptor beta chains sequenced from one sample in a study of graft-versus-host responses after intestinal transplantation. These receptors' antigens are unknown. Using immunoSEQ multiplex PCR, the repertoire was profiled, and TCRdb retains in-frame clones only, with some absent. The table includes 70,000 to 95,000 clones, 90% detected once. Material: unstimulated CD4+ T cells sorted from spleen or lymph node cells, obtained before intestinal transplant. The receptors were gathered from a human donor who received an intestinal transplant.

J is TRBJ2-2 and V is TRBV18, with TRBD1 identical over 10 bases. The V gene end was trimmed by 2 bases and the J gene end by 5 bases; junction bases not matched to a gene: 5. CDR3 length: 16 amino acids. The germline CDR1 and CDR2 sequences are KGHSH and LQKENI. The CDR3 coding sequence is TGTGCCAGCTCACCAAGGGACAGGGGTCGGACCGGGGAGCTGTTTTTT. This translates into CASSPRDRGRTGELFF. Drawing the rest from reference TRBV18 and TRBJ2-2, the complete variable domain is NAGVMQNPRHLVRRRGQEARLRCSPMKGHSHVYWYRQLPEEGLKFMVYLQKENIIDESGMPKERFSAEFPKEGPSILRIQQVVRGDSAAYFCASSPRDRGRTGELFFGEGSRLTVL.

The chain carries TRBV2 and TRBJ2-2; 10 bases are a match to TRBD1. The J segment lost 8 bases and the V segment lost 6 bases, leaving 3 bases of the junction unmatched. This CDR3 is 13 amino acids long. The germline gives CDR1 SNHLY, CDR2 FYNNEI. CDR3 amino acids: CASRDRGRGELFF. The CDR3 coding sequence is TGTGCCAGCAGAGACAGGGGGCGGGGGGAGCTGTTTTTT.

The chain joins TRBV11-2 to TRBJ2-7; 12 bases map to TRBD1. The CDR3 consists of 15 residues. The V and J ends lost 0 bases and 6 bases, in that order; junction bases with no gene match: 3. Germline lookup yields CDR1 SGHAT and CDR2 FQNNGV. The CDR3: CASSLEGQGASEQYF. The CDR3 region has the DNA TGTGCCAGCAGCTTAGAGGGACAGGGGGCCTCCGAGCAGTACTTC.

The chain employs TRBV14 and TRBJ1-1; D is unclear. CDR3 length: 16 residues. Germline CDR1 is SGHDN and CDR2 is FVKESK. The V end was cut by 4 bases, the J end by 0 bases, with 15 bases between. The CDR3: CASSPVMWSMNTEAFF. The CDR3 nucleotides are TGTGCCAGCAGCCCAGTCATGTGGAGTATGAACACTGAAGCTTTCTTT.

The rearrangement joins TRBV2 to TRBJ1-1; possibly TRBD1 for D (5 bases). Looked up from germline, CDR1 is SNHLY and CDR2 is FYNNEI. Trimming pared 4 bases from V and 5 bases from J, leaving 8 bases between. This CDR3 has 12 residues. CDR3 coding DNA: TGTGCCAGCAGTGCAGGGTTGACTGAAGCTTTCTTT. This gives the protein CASSAGLTEAFF. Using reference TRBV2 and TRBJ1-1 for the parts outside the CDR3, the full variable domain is EPEVTQTPSHQVTQMGQEVILRCVPISNHLYFYWYRQILGQKVEFLVSFYNNEISEKSEIFDDQFSVERPDGSNFTLKIRSTKLEDSAMYFCASSAGLTEAFFGQGTRLTVV.

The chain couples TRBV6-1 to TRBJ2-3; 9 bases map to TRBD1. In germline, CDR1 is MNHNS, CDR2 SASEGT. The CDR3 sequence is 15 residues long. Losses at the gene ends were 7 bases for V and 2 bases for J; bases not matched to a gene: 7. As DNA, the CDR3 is TGTGCCAGCATAGGGGACAGGGTGTTCACAGATACGCAGTATTTT. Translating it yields CASIGDRVFTDTQYF.

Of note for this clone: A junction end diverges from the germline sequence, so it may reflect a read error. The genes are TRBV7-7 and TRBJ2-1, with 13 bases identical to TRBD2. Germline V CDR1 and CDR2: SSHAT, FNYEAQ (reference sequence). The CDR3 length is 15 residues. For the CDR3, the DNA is TGTGCTAGCAGCTTGACTAGCGGGGGGCGGGGTGAGCAGTTCTTC. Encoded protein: CASSLTSGGRGEQFF.

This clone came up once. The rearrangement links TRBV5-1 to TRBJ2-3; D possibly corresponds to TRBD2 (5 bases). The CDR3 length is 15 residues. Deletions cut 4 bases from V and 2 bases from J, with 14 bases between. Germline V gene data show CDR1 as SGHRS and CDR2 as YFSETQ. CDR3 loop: CASSQGLWDTDTQYF. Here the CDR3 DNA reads TGCGCCAGCAGCCAAGGACTTTGGGACACAGATACGCAGTATTTT.

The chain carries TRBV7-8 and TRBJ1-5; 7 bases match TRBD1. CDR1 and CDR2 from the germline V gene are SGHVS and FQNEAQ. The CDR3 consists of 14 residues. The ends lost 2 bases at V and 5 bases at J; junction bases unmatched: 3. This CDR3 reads CASSLRTGYQPQHF. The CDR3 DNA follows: TGTGCCAGCAGCTTAAGGACAGGTTATCAGCCCCAGCATTTT.

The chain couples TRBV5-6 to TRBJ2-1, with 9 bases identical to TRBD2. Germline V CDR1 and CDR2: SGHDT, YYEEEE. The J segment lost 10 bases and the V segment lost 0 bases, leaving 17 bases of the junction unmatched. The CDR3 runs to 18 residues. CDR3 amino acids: CASSLVAGGPWAPGEQFF. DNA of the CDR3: TGTGCCAGCAGCTTGGTGGCGGGGGGGCCTTGGGCCCCAGGGGAGCAGTTCTTC.

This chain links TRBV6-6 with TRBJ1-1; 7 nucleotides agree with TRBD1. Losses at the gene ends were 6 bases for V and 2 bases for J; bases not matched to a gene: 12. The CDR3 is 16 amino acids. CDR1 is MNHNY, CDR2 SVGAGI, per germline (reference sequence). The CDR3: CASRITQGSPNTEAFF. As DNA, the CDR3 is TGTGCCAGCAGAATCACACAGGGGTCCCCTAACACTGAAGCTTTCTTT.

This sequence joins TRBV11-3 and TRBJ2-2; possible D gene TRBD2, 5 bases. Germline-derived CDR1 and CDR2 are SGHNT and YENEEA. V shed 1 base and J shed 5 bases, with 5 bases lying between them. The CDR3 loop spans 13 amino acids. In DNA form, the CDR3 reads TGTGCCAGCAGCTTAGGAGGGACCGGGGAGCTGTTTTTT. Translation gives CASSLGGTGELFF.

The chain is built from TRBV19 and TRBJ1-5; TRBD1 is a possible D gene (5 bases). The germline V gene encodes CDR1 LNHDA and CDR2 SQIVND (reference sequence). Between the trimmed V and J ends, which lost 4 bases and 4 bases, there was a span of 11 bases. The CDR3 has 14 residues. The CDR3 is CASSKENRNQPQHF. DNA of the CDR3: TGTGCCAGTAGTAAGGAAAACAGGAATCAGCCCCAGCATTTT.

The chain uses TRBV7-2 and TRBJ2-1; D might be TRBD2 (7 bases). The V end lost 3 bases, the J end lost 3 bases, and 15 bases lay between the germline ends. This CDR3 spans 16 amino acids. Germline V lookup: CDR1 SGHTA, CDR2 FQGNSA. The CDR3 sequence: CASSFYRGAHYNEQFF. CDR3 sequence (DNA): TGTGCCAGCAGCTTCTACCGGGGGGCCCACTACAATGAGCAGTTCTTC.

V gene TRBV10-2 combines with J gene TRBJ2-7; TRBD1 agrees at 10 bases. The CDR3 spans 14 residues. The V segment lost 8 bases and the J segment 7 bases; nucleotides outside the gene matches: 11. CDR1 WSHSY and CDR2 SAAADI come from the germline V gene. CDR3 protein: CASRLGQGSKEQYF. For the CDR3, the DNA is TGCGCCAGCCGCCTGGGACAGGGGTCTAAAGAGCAGTACTTC.

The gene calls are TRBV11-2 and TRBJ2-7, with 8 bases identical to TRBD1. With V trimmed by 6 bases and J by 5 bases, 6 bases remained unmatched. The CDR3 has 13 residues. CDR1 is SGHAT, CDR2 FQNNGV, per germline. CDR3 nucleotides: TGTGCCAGCAGACCCTCGGACAGGGACGAGCAGTACTTC. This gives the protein CASRPSDRDEQYF.

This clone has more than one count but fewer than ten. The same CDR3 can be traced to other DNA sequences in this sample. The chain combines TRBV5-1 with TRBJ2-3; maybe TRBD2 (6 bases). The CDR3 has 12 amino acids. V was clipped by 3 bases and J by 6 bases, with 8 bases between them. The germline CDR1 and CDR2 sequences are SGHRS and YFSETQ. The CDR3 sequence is CASSSLADTQYF. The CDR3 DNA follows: TGCGCCAGCAGCTCCCTAGCGGATACGCAGTATTTT.

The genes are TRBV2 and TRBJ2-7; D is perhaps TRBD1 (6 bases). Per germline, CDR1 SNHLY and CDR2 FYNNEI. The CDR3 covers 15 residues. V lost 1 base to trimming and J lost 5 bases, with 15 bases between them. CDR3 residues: CASSEDVAGVHEQYF. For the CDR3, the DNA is TGTGCCAGCAGTGAAGATGTGGCAGGGGTCCACGAGCAGTACTTC.

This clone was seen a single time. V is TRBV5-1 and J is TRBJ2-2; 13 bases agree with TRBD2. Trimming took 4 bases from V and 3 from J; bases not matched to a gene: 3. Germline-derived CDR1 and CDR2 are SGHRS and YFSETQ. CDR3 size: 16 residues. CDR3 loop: CASSTSGGEDTGELFF. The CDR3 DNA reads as TGCGCCAGCAGCACTAGCGGGGGGGAGGACACCGGGGAGCTGTTTTTT.

CDR3 nucleotides: TGCGCCAGCAGCCGTGAGACAGATACGCAGTATTTT. As protein: CASSRETDTQYF. The J gene is TRBJ2-3, the V gene TRBV5-1; the D is unclear. There are 12 residues in the CDR3. V was shortened by 4 bases and J by 3 bases, with 6 bases between the two germline ends. The germline gives CDR1 SGHRS, CDR2 YFSETQ.

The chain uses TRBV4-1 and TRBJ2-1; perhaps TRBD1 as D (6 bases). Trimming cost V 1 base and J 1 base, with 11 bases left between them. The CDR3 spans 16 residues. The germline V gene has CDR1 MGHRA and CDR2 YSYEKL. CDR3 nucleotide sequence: TGCGCCAGCAGCCAAGTACTACAGGGATCCTACAATGAGCAGTTCTTC. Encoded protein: CASSQVLQGSYNEQFF.

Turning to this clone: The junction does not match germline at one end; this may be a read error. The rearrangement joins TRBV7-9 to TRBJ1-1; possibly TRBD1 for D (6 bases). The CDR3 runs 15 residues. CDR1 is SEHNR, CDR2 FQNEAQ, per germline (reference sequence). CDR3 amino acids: CASSLVGAPNAEAFF. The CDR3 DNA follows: TGTGCCAGCAGCTTAGTGGGGGCGCCGAACGCTGAAGCTTTCTTT.

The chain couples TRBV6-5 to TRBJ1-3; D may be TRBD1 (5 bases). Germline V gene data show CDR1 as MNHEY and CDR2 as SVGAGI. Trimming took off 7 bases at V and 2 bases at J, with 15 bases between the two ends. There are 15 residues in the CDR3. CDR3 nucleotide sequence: TGTGCCAGCATGGCCCCGGGAGGGGCTGGAAACACCATATATTTT. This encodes CASMAPGGAGNTIYF.

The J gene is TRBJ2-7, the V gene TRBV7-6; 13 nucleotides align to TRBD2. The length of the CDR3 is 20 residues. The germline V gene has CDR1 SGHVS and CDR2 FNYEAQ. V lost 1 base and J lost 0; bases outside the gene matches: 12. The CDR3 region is CASSLGSGLAGARSSYEQYF. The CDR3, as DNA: TGTGCCAGCAGCTTAGGCAGTGGACTAGCGGGGGCCCGGAGCTCCTACGAGCAGTACTTC.

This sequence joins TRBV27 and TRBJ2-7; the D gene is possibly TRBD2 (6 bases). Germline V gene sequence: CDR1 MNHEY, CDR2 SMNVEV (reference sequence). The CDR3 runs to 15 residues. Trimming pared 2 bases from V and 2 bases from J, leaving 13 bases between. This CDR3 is CASSLGGHRAYEQYF. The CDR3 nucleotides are TGTGCCAGCAGTTTAGGAGGGCACCGCGCCTACGAGCAGTACTTC.

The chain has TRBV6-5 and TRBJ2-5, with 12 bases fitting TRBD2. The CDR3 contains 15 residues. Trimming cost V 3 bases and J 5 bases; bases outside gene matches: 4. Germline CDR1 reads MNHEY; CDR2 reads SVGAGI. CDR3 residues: CASSYSGTSGETQYF. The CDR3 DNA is TGTGCCAGCAGTTATTCCGGGACTAGCGGGGAGACCCAGTACTTC.

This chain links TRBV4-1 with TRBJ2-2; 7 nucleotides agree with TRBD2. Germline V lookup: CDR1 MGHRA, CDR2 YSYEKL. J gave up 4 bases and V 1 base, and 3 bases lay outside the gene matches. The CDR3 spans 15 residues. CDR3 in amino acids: CASSQVGGSTGELFF. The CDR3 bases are TGCGCCAGCAGCCAAGTGGGAGGGAGCACCGGGGAGCTGTTTTTT.

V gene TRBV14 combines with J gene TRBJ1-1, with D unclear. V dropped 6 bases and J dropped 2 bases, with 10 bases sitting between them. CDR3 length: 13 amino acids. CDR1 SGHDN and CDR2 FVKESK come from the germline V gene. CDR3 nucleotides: TGTGCCAGCAGGAGACCGGGAAACACTGAAGCTTTCTTT. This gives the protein CASRRPGNTEAFF. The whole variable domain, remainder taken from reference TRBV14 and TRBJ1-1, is EAGVTQFPSHSVIEKGQTVTLRCDPISGHDNLYWYRRVMGKEIKFLLHFVKESKQDESGMPNNRFLAERTGGTYSTLKVQPAELEDSGVYFCASRRPGNTEAFFGQGTRLTVV.